One and the same sample provided the 28 T cell receptor beta chains below, sequenced in a study of sequential checkpoint blockade in melanoma. The treatment is: randomized to nivolumab then ipilimumab (arm A) or the reverse (arm B). Generated by immunoSEQ multiplex PCR, the TCRdb table keeps only in-frame clones and is missing some. Of 10,000 or so clones detected, around 30% appear once; the ten largest clones hold about 24%. This material consisted of tumor tissue (inferred from file names), taken from a patient given nivolumab and ipilimumab in sequence. Source of these receptors: a human donor with melanoma.

The chain is built from TRBV28 and TRBJ2-3; no firm D call. Trimming took off 6 bases at V and 0 bases at J, with 4 bases between the two ends. CDR3 length: 12 amino acids. Per germline, CDR1 MDHEN and CDR2 SYDVKM. The CDR3 nucleotides read TGTGCCAGCAGGGTTAGCACAGATACGCAGTATTTT. This sequence encodes CASRVSTDTQYF.

This clone came up a few times. The chain combines TRBV6-8 with TRBJ1-2, with unresolved D. The germline gives CDR1 MNHGY, CDR2 SAAAGT. The length of the CDR3 is 14 residues. The V gene lost 7 bases and the J gene lost 1 base, with 13 bases spanning the gap. The CDR3, as DNA: TGTGCCAGCACCGCGGCCAGGCTTAACTATGGCTACACCTTC. This encodes CASTAARLNYGYTF.

In its sample, this clone was seen a few times. A read error may produce the germline difference seen at one junction end. The V gene is TRBV6-8, the J gene TRBJ1-2, with D hard to call. The CDR3 is made up of 14 amino acids. Per the germline V gene, CDR1 is MNHGY and CDR2 is SAAAGT. CDR3 sequence (DNA): TGTGCCAGCAGCTACTCGAGTACAGCCTATGGCTACACCTTC. Protein product: CASSYSSTAYGYTF.

The DNA of the CDR3 is TGTGCCAGCAGAAGGGGCTCCTACAATGAGCAGTTCTTC. Protein sequence: CASRRGSYNEQFF. The chain combines TRBV14 with TRBJ2-1; D is perhaps TRBD1 (5 bases). CDR3 length: 13 residues. The V gene lost 6 bases and the J gene lost 0 bases, with 6 bases spanning the gap. From germline, CDR1 is SGHDN and CDR2 FVKESK.

This clone was found a few times. This chain connects TRBV6-7 to TRBJ1-5, with 8 positions matching TRBD1. TRBV6-7 is sorted into the ORF group, with uncertain function. V dropped 6 bases and J dropped 7; count of bases not matched to a gene: 11. The CDR3 loop spans 15 amino acids. CDR3 sequence: CASSTQGTGSQPQHF. CDR3 nucleotides: TGTGCCAGCAGCACCCAAGGGACAGGCTCCCAGCCCCAGCATTTT.

J is TRBJ2-7 and V is TRBV19; 7 nucleotides line up with TRBD1. J was trimmed by 4 bases and V by 6 bases; bases with no gene match: 6. The CDR3 extends over 13 amino acids. CDR1 is LNHDA, CDR2 SQIVND, per germline (reference sequence). CDR3 bases: TGTGCCAGTAGGGGGGACAGACAATACGAGCAGTACTTC. Residues: CASRGDRQYEQYF.

V gene TRBV10-3 combines with J gene TRBJ2-1; 10 bases match TRBD2. V dropped 7 bases and J dropped 6; count of bases not matched to a gene: 9. The CDR3 runs to 15 residues. Per germline, CDR1 ENHRY and CDR2 SYGVKD. CDR3 sequence: CAINRIAGGLNEQFF. DNA of the CDR3: TGTGCCATCAATAGAATAGCGGGGGGCCTCAATGAGCAGTTCTTC.

This sequence joins TRBV5-1 and TRBJ1-4; perhaps TRBD1 as D (6 bases). The CDR3 contains 15 residues. Germline lookup yields CDR1 SGHRS and CDR2 YFSETQ. The germline V and J ends were trimmed by 0 bases and 8 bases, with 14 bases remaining between them. CDR3 nucleotide sequence: TGCGCCAGCAGCTTGGGTGGGGGCGTCGGCGAAAAACTGTTTTTT. As protein: CASSLGGGVGEKLFF. The whole variable domain, remainder taken from reference TRBV5-1 and TRBJ1-4, is KAGVTQTPRYLIKTRGQQVTLSCSPISGHRSVSWYQQTPGQGLQFLFEYFSETQRNKGNFPGRFSGRQFSNSRSEMNVSTLELGDSALYLCASSLGGGVGEKLFFGSGTQLSVL.

This clone was observed a few times. The CDR3 sequence: CASRRQGAETQYF. CDR3 sequence (DNA): TGTGCCAGCAGAAGACAGGGGGCGGAGACCCAGTACTTC. The genes are TRBV6-8 and TRBJ2-5; 10 bases fit TRBD1. Germline trimming cut 6 bases from V and 5 bases from J; bases unmatched to any gene: 3. This CDR3 region has 13 residues. Germline V gives CDR1 MNHGY, CDR2 SAAAGT.

The genes are TRBV23-1 and TRBJ1-2; D unresolved. TRBV23-1 carries the ORF label, with uncertain function. V shed 6 bases and J shed 8 bases, with 16 bases lying between them. The CDR3 has 13 amino acids. This CDR3 reads CASSLGGRRGYTF. The CDR3 nucleotides read TGCGCCAGCAGCTTAGGTGGCAGGCGGGGCTACACCTTC.

This clone is medium-sized (0.01 to 0.1%). The V call is TRBV9, the J call TRBJ2-5, with TRBD2 matching over 12 bases. Germline V gives CDR1 SGDLS, CDR2 YYNGEE. V lost 3 bases, J lost 4 bases, and 7 bases stayed unmatched. This CDR3 has 16 amino acids. CDR3 sequence: CASSASLAGGGETQYF. CDR3 nucleotides: TGTGCCAGCAGCGCCTCACTAGCGGGGGGAGGAGAGACCCAGTACTTC.

In this sample, this clone turned up many times. The chain has TRBV6-8 and TRBJ2-7; either TRBD1 or TRBD2 may supply D (5 bases each). Per the germline V gene, CDR1 is MNHGY and CDR2 is SAAAGT. The CDR3 totals 15 residues. Trimming removed 5 bases from V and 0 bases from J, with 14 bases in between. DNA of the CDR3: TGTGCCAGCAGTGGAAACAGGAGGAGCTCCTACGAGCAGTACTTC. Residues: CASSGNRRSSYEQYF.

The table lists this clone with a few counts. CDR3 in amino acids: CASSLGPTNTEAFF. The CDR3, as DNA: TGTGCCAGCAGCCTCGGACCGACGAACACTGAAGCTTTCTTT. The chain links TRBV11-3 to TRBJ1-1, with no clear D. Germline V gives CDR1 SGHNT, CDR2 YENEEA. The CDR3 covers 14 residues. The V gene lost 5 bases and the J gene lost 1 base, with 11 bases spanning the gap.

This chain joins TRBV9 and TRBJ2-3; weak D call: TRBD1 (6 bases). V shed 4 bases and J shed 0 bases, with 12 bases lying between them. CDR3 size: 15 residues. The germline V gene has CDR1 SGDLS and CDR2 YYNGEE. CDR3 loop: CASSTGQPSTDTQYF. CDR3 coding DNA: TGTGCCAGCAGCACCGGACAGCCTAGCACAGATACGCAGTATTTT.

The V call is TRBV18, the J call TRBJ1-5, with D tentatively TRBD1 (6 bases). V was clipped by 6 bases and J by 5 bases, with 17 bases between them. The CDR3 runs 15 residues. CDR1 and CDR2 from the germline V gene are KGHSH and LQKENI. DNA of the CDR3: TGTGCCAGCTCCCAGGGCGGGGACACAGATCAGCCCCAGCATTTT. As protein: CASSQGGDTDQPQHF.

The chain recombines TRBV15 with TRBJ1-4; possibly TRBD1 for D (5 bases). The CDR3 is 15 residues long. The V and J ends lost 5 bases and 4 bases respectively, with 14 bases between them. The germline CDR1 and CDR2 sequences are LNHNV and YYDKDF (reference sequence). The CDR3 coding sequence is TGTGCCACCAGCCCCGAGCGGCAGGGTAATGAAAAACTGTTTTTT. This encodes CATSPERQGNEKLFF. The full variable domain, its missing parts supplied by reference TRBV15 and TRBJ1-4, is DAMVIQNPRYQVTQFGKPVTLSCSQTLNHNVMYWYQQKSSQAPKLLFHYYDKDFNNEADTPDNFQSRRPNTSFCFLDIRSPGLGDTAMYLCATSPERQGNEKLFFGSGTQLSVL.

This clone was seen only a few times. This chain links TRBV6-8 with TRBJ1-1; D ambiguous. The germline gives CDR1 MNHGY, CDR2 SAAAGT. V lost 6 bases, J lost 10 bases, and 18 bases lay in between. The CDR3 sequence is 13 residues long. CDR3: CASSPPAVPRAFF. CDR3 nucleotide sequence: TGTGCCAGCAGCCCCCCGGCAGTTCCCAGAGCTTTCTTT.

The CDR3 coding sequence is TGTGCCAGCAGCTTATTGGCAGGGAAGCGAGATGGCTACACCTTC. Its translation: CASSLLAGKRDGYTF. This sequence joins TRBV11-3 and TRBJ1-2; TRBD1 might be the D (5 bases). The V end was cut by 2 bases, the J end by 6 bases, with 16 bases between. CDR3 length: 15 residues. The germline CDR1 and CDR2 sequences are SGHNT and YENEEA.

Only a few counts were recorded for this clone. This sequence joins TRBV9 and TRBJ2-1, with 10 bases aligning to TRBD1. CDR1 and CDR2 from the germline V gene are SGDLS and YYNGEE. After removal of 5 bases from V and 5 bases from J, the junction contained 1 base not matched to a gene. The CDR3 consists of 13 residues. The CDR3 region is CASRGTGDNEQFF. The CDR3 coding sequence is TGTGCCAGCAGGGGGACAGGGGACAATGAGCAGTTCTTC.

This clone was detected only once. This chain links TRBV29-1 with TRBJ2-7, with 10 nucleotides matching TRBD2. V was clipped by 7 bases and J by 4 bases; unmatched bases: 7. Germline CDR1 SQVTM, CDR2 ANQGSEA. The CDR3 contains 13 residues. CDR3: CSGLAGDYYEQYF. As DNA, the CDR3 is TGCAGCGGTCTAGCGGGGGACTATTACGAGCAGTACTTC.

This clone was found a few times. The chain links TRBV6-7 to TRBJ1-2; no clear D. Being an ORF, TRBV6-7 has a function that is uncertain. This CDR3 contains 14 residues. V was clipped by 8 bases and J by 4 bases, with 17 bases between them. The CDR3 spells CASRIEEGGYGYTF. CDR3 DNA: TGTGCCAGCCGTATCGAGGAGGGTGGCTATGGCTACACCTTC.

This clone was recorded a few times. V gene TRBV5-1 combines with J gene TRBJ2-7, with 9 positions matching TRBD1. Trimming cost V 1 base and J 0 bases; bases outside gene matches: 11. Germline V CDR1 and CDR2: SGHRS, YFSETQ. The CDR3 spans 18 residues. CDR3 loop: CASSLRTGVASSSYEQYF. CDR3 DNA sequence: TGCGCCAGCAGCTTGAGGACAGGGGTGGCCTCGAGCTCCTACGAGCAGTACTTC.

J is TRBJ2-1 and V is TRBV29-1, with 9 bases identical to TRBD2. This CDR3 is 15 amino acids long. The J segment lost 4 bases and the V segment lost 2 bases, leaving 6 bases of the junction unmatched. CDR1 is SQVTM and CDR2 is ANQGSEA in the germline V gene. The CDR3 DNA sequence: TGCAGCGTTGAAAATAGCGGGGGCCCATACAATGAGCAGTTCTTC. Its translation is CSVENSGGPYNEQFF.

This clone has more than one count but fewer than ten. The chain is built from TRBV5-1 and TRBJ2-7; 8 nucleotides match TRBD1. V shed 4 bases, J shed 5 bases, and the junction held 14 bases outside the gene matches. There are 16 residues in the CDR3. CDR1 and CDR2 (germline): SGHRS, YFSETQ. Written as DNA, the CDR3 is TGCGCCAGCAGCCTGGGACAGGAGGGCCTTTTCGACGAGCAGTACTTC. Protein product: CASSLGQEGLFDEQYF.

This clone was detected a few times. V is TRBV6-8 and J is TRBJ1-5; D is unclear. With 0 bases removed from V and 9 bases from J, the gap between germline ends came to 12 bases. Germline-derived CDR1 and CDR2 are MNHGY and SAAAGT. The CDR3 runs to 14 residues. The CDR3 reads CASSYSDGTMPQHF. CDR3 in DNA: TGTGCCAGCAGTTACTCGGACGGAACTATGCCCCAGCATTTT.

CDR3 bases: TGTGCCTGGAGTGCGGTGCGGGGAGTTAGCAATCAGCCCCAGCATTTT. Its protein product is CAWSAVRGVSNQPQHF. The chain employs TRBV30 and TRBJ1-5; D is ambiguous. Germline values: CDR1 GTSNPN, CDR2 SVGIG (reference sequence). V was clipped by 1 base and J by 0 bases, with 13 bases between them. The CDR3 totals 16 residues.

This chain links TRBV29-1 with TRBJ2-3, with 12 nucleotides matching TRBD2. With 5 bases clipped from V and 4 bases from J, the junction kept 4 bases outside the gene matches. The CDR3 runs 14 residues. Looked up from germline, CDR1 is SQVTM and CDR2 is ANQGSEA. In DNA form, the CDR3 reads TGCAGCGTTAGGACTAGCGGGGTGTCAGATACGCAGTATTTT. This encodes CSVRTSGVSDTQYF.

The chain uses TRBV9 and TRBJ2-1; 9 bases line up with TRBD2. The CDR3 is made up of 17 amino acids. V shed 0 bases, J shed 8 bases, and the junction held 12 bases outside the gene matches. Germline CDR1 is SGDLS and CDR2 is YYNGEE. The CDR3 DNA reads TGTGCCAGCAGCGTAGGGACTAGCGATTGGGGCATGGATGAGCAGTTCTTC. Amino acid sequence: CASSVGTSDWGMDEQFF. The variable domain in full, completed from reference TRBV9 and TRBJ2-1, reads DSGVTQTPKHLITATGQRVTLRCSPRSGDLSVYWYQQSLDQGLQFLIQYYNGEERAKGNILERFSAQQFPDLHSELNLSSLELGDSALYFCASSVGTSDWGMDEQFFGPGTRLTVL.